This entry lists 15 T cell receptor beta chains sequenced from one sample in a study of cytotoxic CD8 clonotypes in ibrutinib-treated CLL. Produced via immunoSEQ multiplex PCR; TCRdb's table is partial and in-frame only. Here the sample spans about 330,000 clones, roughly 70% being singletons. This material consisted of PBMCs, taken after 36 months of ibrutinib treatment. Receptors were obtained from a human donor with chronic lymphocytic leukemia.

The table lists this clone with a few counts. The chain is built from TRBV7-9 and TRBJ2-7; D is possibly TRBD1 (5 bases). The germline gives CDR1 SEHNR, CDR2 FQNEAQ (reference sequence). Deletions cut 1 base from V and 6 bases from J, with 13 bases between. This CDR3 has 14 amino acids. The CDR3 reads CASSLGGGAGEQYF. Written as DNA, the CDR3 is TGTGCCAGCAGCTTAGGAGGTGGGGCTGGCGAGCAGTACTTC.

The J gene is TRBJ1-3, the V gene TRBV29-1; D is unresolved. The germline V gene encodes CDR1 SQVTM and CDR2 ANQGSEA. Deletions cut 7 bases from V and 1 base from J, with 5 bases between. The CDR3 contains 11 residues. The CDR3 DNA is TGCAGCGCGGGGTCTGGAAACACCATATATTTT. This sequence encodes CSAGSGNTIYF.

This clone was observed a few times. V and J are TRBV13 and TRBJ1-2; weak D call: TRBD1 (5 bases). This CDR3 region has 14 residues. In germline, CDR1 is PRHDT, CDR2 FYEKMQ (reference sequence). V lost 1 base and J 6 bases, leaving 12 bases between the germline ends. The CDR3 DNA sequence: TGTGCCAGCAGCTTAGTGAGGGGTCAACATGGCTACACCTTC. Protein product: CASSLVRGQHGYTF.

The chain has TRBV5-1 and TRBJ2-7; TRBD1 might be the D (6 bases). This CDR3 has 17 residues. In germline, CDR1 is SGHRS, CDR2 YFSETQ. The V gene lost 2 bases and the J gene lost 3 bases, with 21 bases spanning the gap. CDR3 coding DNA: TGCGCCAGCAGCTTAATCGCAGGGGAGAATAACCGCTACGAGCAGTACTTC. Translation gives CASSLIAGENNRYEQYF.

This rearrangement joins TRBV5-1 to TRBJ2-5, with 10 bases fitting TRBD2. Germline V gene data show CDR1 as SGHRS and CDR2 as YFSETQ. The CDR3 runs to 14 residues. Unmatched junction bases numbered 6, after V lost 5 bases and J lost 5 bases. CDR3 protein: CASSRTSGMETQYF. CDR3 DNA sequence: TGCGCCAGCAGTCGGACTAGCGGAATGGAGACCCAGTACTTC.

The chain combines TRBV4-3 with TRBJ2-7; TRBD2 matches at 11 bases. CDR3 length: 16 amino acids. Trimming cost V 3 bases and J 3 bases; bases outside gene matches: 7. CDR1 is LGHNA and CDR2 is YSLEER in the germline V gene. CDR3 region: CASSQVAGTSGYEQYF. The DNA for the CDR3 is TGCGCCAGCAGCCAGGTCGCCGGGACTAGCGGCTACGAGCAGTACTTC.

The rearrangement uses TRBV18 and TRBJ2-1, with 7 bases fitting TRBD2. V trimming: 4 bases; J trimming: 3 bases; junction bases outside the gene matches: 12. There are 17 residues in the CDR3. The germline V gene encodes CDR1 KGHSH and CDR2 LQKENI. The CDR3 protein is CASSLFVERGLYNEQFF. The CDR3, as DNA: TGTGCCAGCTCACTCTTTGTGGAGCGGGGCCTCTACAATGAGCAGTTCTTC.

V is TRBV14 and J is TRBJ1-4, with D possibly being TRBD1 (5 bases). Germline CDR1 SGHDN, CDR2 FVKESK. This CDR3 comprises 16 residues. The V end lost 4 bases, the J end lost 2 bases, and 14 bases lay between the germline ends. The chain's CDR3 is CASSRNWGRTNEKLFF. The CDR3 region has the DNA TGTGCCAGCAGCCGGAACTGGGGGAGGACTAATGAAAAACTGTTTTTT.

The chain carries TRBV9 and TRBJ2-2; 10 nucleotides match TRBD1. The CDR3 runs 18 residues. Germline trimming cut 4 bases from V and 2 bases from J; bases unmatched to any gene: 11. CDR1 and CDR2 from the germline V gene are SGDLS and YYNGEE. The CDR3 DNA reads as TGTGCCAGCAGCTCCTCCCCCCGGACAGGGGGAAACACCGGGGAGCTGTTTTTT. Translating it yields CASSSSPRTGGNTGELFF.

The chain uses TRBV7-9 and TRBJ2-5; unclear D gene. TRBJ2-7 explains the end of the DNA better; the J call may be wrong. Germline loops: CDR1 SEHNR, CDR2 FQNEAQ (reference sequence). The CDR3 spans 12 residues. The CDR3 DNA reads as TGTGCCAGCAGCTGGGCCCCCCACGAGCAGTACTTC. This translates into CASSWAPHEQYF.

On this clone itself: This may arise from a read error, as a much more abundant clone is one base away. The rearrangement uses TRBV5-6 and TRBJ1-1; D gene ambiguous. The CDR3 spans 12 residues. Germline-derived CDR1 and CDR2 are SGHDT and YYEEEE. Trimming pared 2 bases from V and 1 base from J, leaving 3 bases between. The CDR3, as DNA: TGTGCCAGCAGCTTCGGGAACACTGAAGCTTTCTTT. Its protein product is CASSFGNTEAFF.

The V call is TRBV30, the J call TRBJ2-1; D uncertain. This CDR3 is 15 amino acids long. The ends were cut back, 0 bases at V and 6 bases at J, with 15 bases in the middle. CDR1 and CDR2 (germline): GTSNPN, SVGIG (reference sequence). The CDR3 DNA reads as TGTGCCTGGAGTGTACGAGGCGCAGGTGGCAATGAGCAGTTCTTC. This sequence encodes CAWSVRGAGGNEQFF. Using reference TRBV30 and TRBJ2-1 for the parts outside the CDR3, the full variable domain is SQTIHQWPATLVQPVGSPLSLECTVEGTSNPNLYWYRQAAGRGLQLLFYSVGIGQISSEVPQNLSASRPQDRQFILSSKKLLLSDSGFYLCAWSVRGAGGNEQFFGPGTRLTVL.

The chain joins TRBV7-2 to TRBJ2-1; D unresolved. V lost 1 base and J lost 0, with 7 bases in between. CDR1 is SGHTA, CDR2 FQGNSA, per germline. The length of the CDR3 is 15 residues. CDR3 bases: TGTGCCAGCAGCTTAGTGCAAGGCTCCTACAATGAGCAGTTCTTC. Its protein is CASSLVQGSYNEQFF.

The J gene is TRBJ2-7, the V gene TRBV7-9; TRBD2 matches at 12 bases. V dropped 4 bases and J dropped 6; count of bases not matched to a gene: 7. The CDR3 runs to 15 residues. Germline V gives CDR1 SEHNR, CDR2 FQNEAQ (reference sequence). This CDR3 reads CASSSPGLAGREQYF. For the CDR3, the DNA is TGTGCCAGCAGCTCACCGGGACTAGCGGGTCGCGAGCAGTACTTC.

A single count supports this clone. The chain couples TRBV29-1 to TRBJ1-1, with D perhaps matching TRBD1 (6 bases). CDR1 and CDR2 from the germline V gene are SQVTM and ANQGSEA. This CDR3 contains 13 residues. Trimming stripped 6 bases from V and 3 bases from J, with 14 bases between. The CDR3 here is CSVHRVLDTEAFF. For the CDR3, the DNA is TGCAGCGTGCACAGGGTTCTTGACACTGAAGCTTTCTTT. Full variable domain (outside the CDR3, taken from reference TRBV29-1 and TRBJ1-1): SAVISQKPSRDICQRGTSLTIQCQVDSQVTMMFWYRQQPGQSLTLIATANQGSEATYESGFVIDKFPISRPNLTFSTLTVSNMSPEDSSIYLCSVHRVLDTEAFFGQGTRLTVV.